The sequence of this T cell receptor (beta chain) was determined in a study of TIL therapy for anti-PD-1-resistant metastatic lung cancer. General study results and limits: The cohort had more treatment-naive, never-smoker and oncogene-addicted patients than typical.

Documented time point: pre-treatment sample, taken before nivolumab and TIL therapy. Pleural nodules or supraclavicular lymph nodes made up most of the excised metastases sampled. Concerning this clone itself: Its antigen is as yet unknown.

Sequencing used immunoSEQ v3. Profiling relied on immunoSEQ multiplex PCR, and the TCRdb table lists in-frame clones only, not all of them. Here the sample spans about 26,000 clones, approximately 57% being singletons. The CDR3 runs 11 residues. V gave up 7 bases and J gave up 4 bases, with 4 bases separating them. Material: tumor tissue, obtained at baseline. This clonotype was sampled from a woman aged 30-79 years with non-small cell lung cancer. The V call is TRBV6-7, the J call TRBJ2-2; D is ambiguous. TRBV6-7 is recorded as an ORF, its role being uncertain. The DNA of the CDR3 is TGTGCCAGCATCGGCACCGGGGAGCTGTTTTTT. Residues: CASIGTGELFF.